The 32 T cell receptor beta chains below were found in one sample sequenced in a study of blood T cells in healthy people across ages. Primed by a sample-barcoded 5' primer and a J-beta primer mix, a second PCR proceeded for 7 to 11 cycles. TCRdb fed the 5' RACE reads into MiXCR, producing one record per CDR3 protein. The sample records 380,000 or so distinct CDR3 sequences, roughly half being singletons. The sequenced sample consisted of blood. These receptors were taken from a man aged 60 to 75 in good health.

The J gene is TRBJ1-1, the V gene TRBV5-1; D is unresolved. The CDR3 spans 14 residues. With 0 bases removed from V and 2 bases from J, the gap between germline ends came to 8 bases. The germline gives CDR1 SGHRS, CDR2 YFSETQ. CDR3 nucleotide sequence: TGCGCCAGCAGCTTGGCCGGGGAAAACACTGAAGCTTTCTTT. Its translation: CASSLAGENTEAFF. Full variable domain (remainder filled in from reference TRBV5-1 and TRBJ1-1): KAGVTQTPRYLIKTRGQQVTLSCSPISGHRSVSWYQQTPGQGLQFLFEYFSETQRNKGNFPGRFSGRQFSNSRSEMNVSTLELGDSALYLCASSLAGENTEAFFGQGTRLTVV.

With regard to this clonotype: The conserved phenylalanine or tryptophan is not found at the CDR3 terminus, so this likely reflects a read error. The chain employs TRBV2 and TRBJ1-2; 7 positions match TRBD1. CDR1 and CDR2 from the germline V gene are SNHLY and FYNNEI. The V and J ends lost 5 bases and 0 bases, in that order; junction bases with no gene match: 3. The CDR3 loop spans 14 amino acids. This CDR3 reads CASSRQGANYGYTY. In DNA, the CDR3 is TGTGCCAGCAGTCGACAGGGAGCTAACTATGGCTACACCTAC.

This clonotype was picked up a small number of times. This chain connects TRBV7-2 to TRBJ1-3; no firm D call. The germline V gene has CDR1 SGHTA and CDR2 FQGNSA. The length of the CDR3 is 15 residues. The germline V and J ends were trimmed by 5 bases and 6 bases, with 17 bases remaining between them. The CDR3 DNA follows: TGTGCCAGCAGCCTCGGGCCTCAACGTACAAACACCATATATTTT. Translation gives CASSLGPQRTNTIYF. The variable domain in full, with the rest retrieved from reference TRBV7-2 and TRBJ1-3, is GAGVSQSPSNKVTEKGKDVELRCDPISGHTALYWYRQSLGQGLEFLIYFQGNSAPDKSGLPSDRFSAERTGGSVSTLTIQRTQQEDSAVYLCASSLGPQRTNTIYFGEGSWLTVV.

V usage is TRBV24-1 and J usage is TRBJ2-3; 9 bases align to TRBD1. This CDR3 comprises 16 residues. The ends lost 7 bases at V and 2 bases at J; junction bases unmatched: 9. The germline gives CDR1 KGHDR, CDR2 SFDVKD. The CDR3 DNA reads TGTGCCACCAGCGGAGGGACAGGGACTACCACAGATACGCAGTATTTT. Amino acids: CATSGGTGTTTDTQYF.

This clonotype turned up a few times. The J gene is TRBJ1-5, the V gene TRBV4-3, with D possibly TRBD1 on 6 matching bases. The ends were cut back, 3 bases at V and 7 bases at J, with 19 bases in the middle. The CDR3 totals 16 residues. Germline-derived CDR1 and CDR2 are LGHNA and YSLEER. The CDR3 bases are TGCGCCAGCAGCCACTCGGACAGAGACCCGTCCCAGCCCCAGCATTTT. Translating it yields CASSHSDRDPSQPQHF.

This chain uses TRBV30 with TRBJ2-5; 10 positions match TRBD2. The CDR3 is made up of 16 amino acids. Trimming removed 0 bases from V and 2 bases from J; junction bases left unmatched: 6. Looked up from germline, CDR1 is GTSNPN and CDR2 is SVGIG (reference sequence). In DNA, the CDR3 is TGTGCCTGGAGTGTATTAGCGGGAGGCCTACAAGAGACCCAGTACTTC. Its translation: CAWSVLAGGLQETQYF.

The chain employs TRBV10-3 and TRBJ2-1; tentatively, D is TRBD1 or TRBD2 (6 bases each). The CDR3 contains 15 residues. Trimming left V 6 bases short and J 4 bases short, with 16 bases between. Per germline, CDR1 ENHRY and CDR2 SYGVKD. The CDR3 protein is CAIRGGRGDYNEQFF. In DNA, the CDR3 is TGTGCCATCAGGGGAGGTAGGGGGGATTACAATGAGCAGTTCTTC.

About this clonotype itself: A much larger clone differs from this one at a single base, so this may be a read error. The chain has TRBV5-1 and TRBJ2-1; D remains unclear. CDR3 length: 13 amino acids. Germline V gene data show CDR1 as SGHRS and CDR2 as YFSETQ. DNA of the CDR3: TGCGCCGGCAGCTCAGTCGTGTGGGAAGAGCAGTTCTTC. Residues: CAGSSVVWEEQFF.

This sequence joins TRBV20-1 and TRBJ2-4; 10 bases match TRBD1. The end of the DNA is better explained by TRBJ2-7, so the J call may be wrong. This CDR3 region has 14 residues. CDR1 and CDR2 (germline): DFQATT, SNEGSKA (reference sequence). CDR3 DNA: TGCAGTGCGGGCAGAGGACAGGGGGGGAGCGAGCAGTACTTC. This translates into CSAGRGQGGSEQYF.

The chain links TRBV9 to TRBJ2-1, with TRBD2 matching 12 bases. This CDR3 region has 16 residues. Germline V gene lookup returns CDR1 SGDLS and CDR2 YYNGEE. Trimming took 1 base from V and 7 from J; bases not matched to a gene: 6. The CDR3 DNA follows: TGTGCCAGCAGCGTACTCCCTAGCGGGGGGGAGAATGAGCAGTTCTTC. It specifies CASSVLPSGGENEQFF. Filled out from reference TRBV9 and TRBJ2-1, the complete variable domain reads DSGVTQTPKHLITATGQRVTLRCSPRSGDLSVYWYQQSLDQGLQFLIQYYNGEERAKGNILERFSAQQFPDLHSELNLSSLELGDSALYFCASSVLPSGGENEQFFGPGTRLTVL.

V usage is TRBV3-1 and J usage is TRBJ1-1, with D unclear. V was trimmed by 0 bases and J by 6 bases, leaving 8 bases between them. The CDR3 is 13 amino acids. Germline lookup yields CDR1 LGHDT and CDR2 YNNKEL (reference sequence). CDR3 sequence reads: CASSQDGGAEAFF. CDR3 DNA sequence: TGTGCCAGCAGCCAAGATGGCGGGGCTGAAGCTTTCTTT.

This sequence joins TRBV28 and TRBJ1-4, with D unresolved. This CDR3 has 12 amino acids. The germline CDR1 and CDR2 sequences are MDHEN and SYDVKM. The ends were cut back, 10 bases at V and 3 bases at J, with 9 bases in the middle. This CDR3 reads CATEGSNEKLFF. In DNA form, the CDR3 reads TGTGCCACGGAGGGTTCTAATGAAAAACTGTTTTTT.

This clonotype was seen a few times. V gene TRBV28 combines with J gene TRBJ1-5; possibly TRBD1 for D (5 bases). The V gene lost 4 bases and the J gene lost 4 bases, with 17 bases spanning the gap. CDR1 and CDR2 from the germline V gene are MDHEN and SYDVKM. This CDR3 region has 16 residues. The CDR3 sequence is CASSSDPGALNQPQHF. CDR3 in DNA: TGTGCCAGCAGTTCGGATCCCGGGGCTCTAAATCAGCCCCAGCATTTT.

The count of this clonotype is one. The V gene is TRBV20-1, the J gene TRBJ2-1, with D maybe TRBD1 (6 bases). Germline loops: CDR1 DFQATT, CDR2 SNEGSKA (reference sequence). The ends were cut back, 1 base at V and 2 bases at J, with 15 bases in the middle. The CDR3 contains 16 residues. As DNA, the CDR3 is TGCAGTGCTAGAGCCCTGGGGGCCACAGCCTACAATGAGCAGTTCTTC. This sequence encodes CSARALGATAYNEQFF.

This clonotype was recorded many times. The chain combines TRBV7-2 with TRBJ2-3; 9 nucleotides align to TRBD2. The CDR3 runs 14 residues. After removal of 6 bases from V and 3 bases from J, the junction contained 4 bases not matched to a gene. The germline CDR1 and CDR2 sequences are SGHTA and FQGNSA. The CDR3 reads CASSSGSSTDTQYF. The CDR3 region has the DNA TGTGCCAGCAGTAGCGGGAGTAGTACAGATACGCAGTATTTT.

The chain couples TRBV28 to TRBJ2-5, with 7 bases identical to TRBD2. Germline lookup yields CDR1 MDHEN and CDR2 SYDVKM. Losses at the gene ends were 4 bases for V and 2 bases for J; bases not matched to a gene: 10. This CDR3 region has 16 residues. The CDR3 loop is CASSSIRDYIQETQYF. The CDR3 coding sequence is TGTGCCAGCAGTTCCATTCGGGACTACATACAAGAGACCCAGTACTTC.

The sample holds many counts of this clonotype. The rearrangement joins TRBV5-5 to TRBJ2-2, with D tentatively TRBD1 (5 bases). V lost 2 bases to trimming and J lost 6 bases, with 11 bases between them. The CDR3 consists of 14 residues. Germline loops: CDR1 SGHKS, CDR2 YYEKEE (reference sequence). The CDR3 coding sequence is TGTGCCAGCAGCTTCGCAGGGAAAGCCGGGGAGCTGTTTTTT. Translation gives CASSFAGKAGELFF.

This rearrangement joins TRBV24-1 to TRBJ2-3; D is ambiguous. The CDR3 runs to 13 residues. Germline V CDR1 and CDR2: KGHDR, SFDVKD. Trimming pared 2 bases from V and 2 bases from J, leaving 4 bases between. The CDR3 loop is CATSDWDTDTQYF. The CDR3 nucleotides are TGTGCCACCAGTGATTGGGACACAGATACGCAGTATTTT.

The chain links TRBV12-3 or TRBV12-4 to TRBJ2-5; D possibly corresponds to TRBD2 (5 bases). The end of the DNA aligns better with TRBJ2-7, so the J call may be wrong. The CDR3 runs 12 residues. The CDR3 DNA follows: TGTGCCAGCACCTTGGACTTCTACGAGCAGTACTTC. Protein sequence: CASTLDFYEQYF.

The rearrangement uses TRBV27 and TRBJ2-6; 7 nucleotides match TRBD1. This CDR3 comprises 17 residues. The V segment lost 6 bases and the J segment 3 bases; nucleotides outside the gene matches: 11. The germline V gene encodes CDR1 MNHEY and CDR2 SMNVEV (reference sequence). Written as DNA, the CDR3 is TGTGCCAGCAGCCAAAGACAGGGCCCCAGTGGGGCCAACGTCCTGACTTTC. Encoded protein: CASSQRQGPSGANVLTF.

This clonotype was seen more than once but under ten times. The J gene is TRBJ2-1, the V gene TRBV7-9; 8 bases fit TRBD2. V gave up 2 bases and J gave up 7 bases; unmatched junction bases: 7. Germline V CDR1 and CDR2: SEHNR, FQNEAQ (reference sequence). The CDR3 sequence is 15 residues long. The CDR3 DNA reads TGTGCCAGCAGCTTACTAGACGGGGGGGCGAATGAGCAGTTCTTC. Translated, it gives CASSLLDGGANEQFF.

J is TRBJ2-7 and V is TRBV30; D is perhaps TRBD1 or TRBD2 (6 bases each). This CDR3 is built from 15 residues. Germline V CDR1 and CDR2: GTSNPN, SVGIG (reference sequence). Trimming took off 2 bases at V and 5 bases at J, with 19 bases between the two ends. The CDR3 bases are TGTGCCTGGAGTCCCCCCCGGGGGACAAAGAACGAGCAGTACTTC. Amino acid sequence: CAWSPPRGTKNEQYF.

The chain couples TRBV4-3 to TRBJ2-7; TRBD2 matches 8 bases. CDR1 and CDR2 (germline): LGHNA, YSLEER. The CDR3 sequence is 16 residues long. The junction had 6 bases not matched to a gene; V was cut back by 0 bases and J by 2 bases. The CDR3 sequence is CASSQEVGGAPYEQYF. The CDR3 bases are TGCGCCAGCAGCCAAGAGGTCGGGGGGGCACCCTACGAGCAGTACTTC.

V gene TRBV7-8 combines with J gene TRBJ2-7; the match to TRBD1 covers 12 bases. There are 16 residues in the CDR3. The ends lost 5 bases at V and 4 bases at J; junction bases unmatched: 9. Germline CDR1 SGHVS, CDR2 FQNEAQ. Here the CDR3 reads CASSLTPGQGAYEQYF. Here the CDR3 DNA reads TGTGCCAGCAGCCTCACACCGGGACAGGGGGCATACGAGCAGTACTTC.

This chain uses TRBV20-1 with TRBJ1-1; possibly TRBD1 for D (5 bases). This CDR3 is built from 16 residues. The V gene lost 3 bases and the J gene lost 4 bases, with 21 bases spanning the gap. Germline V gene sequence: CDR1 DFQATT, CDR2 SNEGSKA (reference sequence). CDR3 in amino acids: CSASDWGRLMGTEAFF. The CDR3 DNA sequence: TGCAGTGCTAGTGATTGGGGGAGGCTTATGGGCACTGAAGCTTTCTTT.

CDR3 DNA: TGCAGCGTTGGACGGATAGGCACTAATGAAAAACTGTTTTTT. Amino acids: CSVGRIGTNEKLFF. V and J are TRBV29-1 and TRBJ1-4; D ambiguous. The CDR3 sequence is 14 residues long. In germline, CDR1 is SQVTM, CDR2 ANQGSEA. Trimming took off 4 bases at V and 2 bases at J, with 11 bases between the two ends. Full variable domain (missing parts from reference TRBV29-1 and TRBJ1-4): SAVISQKPSRDICQRGTSLTIQCQVDSQVTMMFWYRQQPGQSLTLIATANQGSEATYESGFVIDKFPISRPNLTFSTLTVSNMSPEDSSIYLCSVGRIGTNEKLFFGSGTQLSVL.

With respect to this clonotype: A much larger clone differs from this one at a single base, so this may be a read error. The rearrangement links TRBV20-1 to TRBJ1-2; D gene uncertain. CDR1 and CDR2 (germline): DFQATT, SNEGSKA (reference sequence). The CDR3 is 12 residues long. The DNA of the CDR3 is TGCAGGGTCAAGAGGCCCAACTATGGCTACACCTTC. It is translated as CRVKRPNYGYTF.

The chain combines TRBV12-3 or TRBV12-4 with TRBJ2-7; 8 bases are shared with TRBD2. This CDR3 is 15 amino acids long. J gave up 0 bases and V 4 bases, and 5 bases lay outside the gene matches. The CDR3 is CASSWIAGSSYEQYF. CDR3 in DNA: TGTGCCAGCAGTTGGATAGCGGGAAGCTCCTACGAGCAGTACTTC.

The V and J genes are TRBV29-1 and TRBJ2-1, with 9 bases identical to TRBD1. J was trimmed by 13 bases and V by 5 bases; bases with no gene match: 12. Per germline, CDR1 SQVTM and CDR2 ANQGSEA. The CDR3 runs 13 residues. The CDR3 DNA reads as TGCAGCGTTAGAACAGGGGGCGCAGAGACCCAGTTCTTC. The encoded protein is CSVRTGGAETQFF.

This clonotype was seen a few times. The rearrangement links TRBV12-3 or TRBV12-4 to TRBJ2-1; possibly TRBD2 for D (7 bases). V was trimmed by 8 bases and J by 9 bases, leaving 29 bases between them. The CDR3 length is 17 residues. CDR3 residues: CASSPGDLIGEGTEQFF. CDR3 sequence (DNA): TGTGCCAGCTCCCCAGGGGATCTCATCGGGGAGGGGACTGAGCAGTTCTTC.

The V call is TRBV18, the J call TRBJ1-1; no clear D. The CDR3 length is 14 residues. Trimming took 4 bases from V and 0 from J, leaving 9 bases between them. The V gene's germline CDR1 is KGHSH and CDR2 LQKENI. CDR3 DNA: TGTGCCAGCTCACTCCGGCGGGTGAACACTGAAGCTTTCTTT. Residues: CASSLRRVNTEAFF.

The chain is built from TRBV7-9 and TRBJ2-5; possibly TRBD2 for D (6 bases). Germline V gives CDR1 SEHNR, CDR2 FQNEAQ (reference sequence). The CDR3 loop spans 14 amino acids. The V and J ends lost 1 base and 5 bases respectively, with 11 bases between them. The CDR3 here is CASSLVWREETQYF. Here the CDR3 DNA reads TGTGCCAGCAGCTTAGTGTGGAGGGAGGAGACCCAGTACTTC.